Listed here are 18 T cell receptor beta chains from one sample, sequenced in a study of CD8+CD57+ T cells in acquired aplastic anemia. Genomic DNA, the template, was used for profiling of the TCR beta VDJ and CDR3. TCRdb re-derived calls from the reads in MiXCR, one entry per CDR3 protein. Counted here are approximately 200,000 distinct CDR3 sequences, around 60% occurring once; the ten biggest clones make up 29%. The specimen sequenced was sorted CD4+, CD8+, or CD8+CD57+ T cells (not recorded which) from PBMCs. The source is a human donor in good health.

The J gene is TRBJ2-1, the V gene TRBV10-3, with D unresolved. The CDR3 consists of 16 residues. The V end was cut by 0 bases, the J end by 1 base, with 10 bases between. Germline V gene data show CDR1 as ENHRY and CDR2 as SYGVKD. CDR3: CAISESRAESYNEQFF. CDR3 DNA: TGTGCCATCAGTGAGTCCCGGGCAGAATCCTACAATGAGCAGTTCTTC.

This clonotype appeared once. The chain carries TRBV6-5 and TRBJ1-1; 9 bases are shared with TRBD1. V lost 6 bases to trimming and J lost 4 bases; unmatched junction nucleotides: 12. Germline CDR1 is MNHEY and CDR2 is SVGAGI. This CDR3 contains 16 residues. The CDR3 coding sequence is TGTGCCAGCAGGAGTTTTACCGGGACAGGGTTCACTGAAGCTTTCTTT. Protein: CASRSFTGTGFTEAFF.

With regard to this clonotype: One end of the junction is discordant with germline, which a read error may explain. This chain links TRBV7-8 with TRBJ2-2; perhaps TRBD2 as D (7 bases). The CDR3 loop spans 17 amino acids. Germline lookup yields CDR1 SGHVS and CDR2 FQNEAQ. The CDR3, as DNA: TGTGCCAGCAGCCCAGAGGGGGGGGCAGACTTGACCGGGGAGCTGTCTTTT. Translation gives CASSPEGGADLTGELSF.

The rearrangement joins TRBV20-1 to TRBJ2-7; 11 bases align to TRBD2. From germline, CDR1 is DFQATT and CDR2 SNEGSKA (reference sequence). The CDR3 contains 14 residues. V shed 3 bases and J 1 base; nucleotides not matched to a gene: 2. Here the CDR3 reads CSARGTSGSYEQYF. For the CDR3, the DNA is TGCAGTGCTAGGGGGACTAGCGGATCCTACGAGCAGTACTTC.

V is TRBV20-1 and J is TRBJ1-1; the D is unclear. The CDR3 consists of 13 residues. Germline CDR1 and CDR2: DFQATT and SNEGSKA (reference sequence). Trimming removed 6 bases from V and 2 bases from J, with 13 bases in between. CDR3 in amino acids: CSAPLNLNTEAFF. CDR3 coding DNA: TGCAGTGCCCCCCTCAACCTTAACACTGAAGCTTTCTTT.

J is TRBJ2-5 and V is TRBV9; 12 bases are shared with TRBD2. In germline, CDR1 is SGDLS, CDR2 YYNGEE. The V segment lost 0 bases and the J segment 6 bases; nucleotides outside the gene matches: 0. The CDR3 runs to 14 residues. CDR3 amino acids: CASSVGTSGKTQYF. The CDR3 nucleotides are TGTGCCAGCAGCGTAGGGACTAGCGGGAAGACCCAGTACTTC.

The chain links TRBV5-6 to TRBJ2-1; a weak D match, TRBD2 (5 bases). From germline, CDR1 is SGHDT and CDR2 YYEEEE. This CDR3 spans 12 amino acids. The V and J ends lost 4 bases and 9 bases respectively, with 11 bases between them. CDR3 residues: CASSTGRGEQFF. The DNA of the CDR3 is TGTGCCAGCAGCACCGGACGGGGTGAGCAGTTCTTC.

This clonotype showed up just a few times. The genes are TRBV10-3 and TRBJ1-5; 8 nucleotides match TRBD1. The length of the CDR3 is 17 residues. The ends lost 8 bases at V and 0 bases at J; junction bases unmatched: 12. Germline V gives CDR1 ENHRY, CDR2 SYGVKD. Here the CDR3 reads CAISSDRDEYSNQPQHF. The CDR3 DNA sequence: TGTGCCATCTCCTCGGACAGGGACGAGTATAGCAATCAGCCCCAGCATTTT.

This clonotype was detected ten times or more. The chain links TRBV5-8 to TRBJ1-2, with 10 bases identical to TRBD1. The germline CDR1 and CDR2 sequences are SGHTS and YDEGEE. The CDR3 loop spans 18 amino acids. V lost 4 bases and J lost 0; bases outside the gene matches: 12. The CDR3, as DNA: TGTGCCAGCAGCCCTTGGGACCTGGGACAGGGGACTAACTATGGCTACACCTTC. It encodes CASSPWDLGQGTNYGYTF.

This clonotype was observed many times. This chain joins TRBV12-3 or TRBV12-4 and TRBJ2-3; 7 bases are a match to TRBD2. The CDR3 sequence is 12 residues long. Losses at the gene ends were 5 bases for V and 8 bases for J; bases not matched to a gene: 4. The CDR3 spells CASSDIAGTQYF. The CDR3 nucleotides are TGTGCCAGCAGTGACATAGCGGGTACGCAGTATTTT.

This clonotype was recorded many times. This chain uses TRBV14 with TRBJ2-5, with D possibly matching TRBD2 (6 bases). With 4 bases removed from V and 2 bases from J, the gap between germline ends came to 17 bases. CDR3 length: 16 residues. In germline, CDR1 is SGHDN, CDR2 FVKESK. The CDR3 region has the DNA TGTGCCAGCAGCCCAGCTACTAGCTGGAGGCAAGAGACCCAGTACTTC. As protein: CASSPATSWRQETQYF.

This clonotype was found many times. This chain joins TRBV7-9 and TRBJ2-7; a weak D match, TRBD1 (6 bases). V shed 5 bases and J shed 5 bases, with 16 bases lying between them. The germline V gene encodes CDR1 SEHNR and CDR2 FQNEAQ (reference sequence). This CDR3 comprises 14 residues. For the CDR3, the DNA is TGTGCCAGCAGCCCCGCCGGGACAAATAACGAGCAGTACTTC. Translated: CASSPAGTNNEQYF.

This clonotype has at least ten counts. The chain has TRBV6-1 and TRBJ1-2; D is ambiguous. The CDR3 consists of 10 residues. CDR1 MNHNS and CDR2 SASEGT come from the germline V gene. The V end was cut by 2 bases, the J end by 5 bases, with 0 bases between. CDR3: CASSEYGYTF. CDR3 DNA: TGTGCCAGCAGTGAATATGGCTACACCTTC.

V gene TRBV10-2 combines with J gene TRBJ2-1, with TRBD1 matching 9 bases. This CDR3 region has 15 residues. J gave up 8 bases and V 8 bases, and 13 bases lay outside the gene matches. From germline, CDR1 is WSHSY and CDR2 SAAADI. CDR3 coding DNA: TGCGCCAGCGAAGAGATCGGGGACAGGGCGGATGAGCAGTTCTTC. Translated, it gives CASEEIGDRADEQFF.

This clonotype was detected only once. The chain is built from TRBV24-1 and TRBJ2-1, with D hard to call. The CDR3 has 15 residues. Trimming took off 0 bases at V and 6 bases at J, with 11 bases between the two ends. CDR1 KGHDR and CDR2 SFDVKD come from the germline V gene. The CDR3 protein is CATSDLVVGFNEQFF. DNA for the CDR3: TGTGCCACCAGTGATTTGGTGGTAGGTTTCAATGAGCAGTTCTTC.

This clonotype was counted at least ten times. The V and J genes are TRBV5-6 and TRBJ2-5, with D tentatively TRBD1 (5 bases). Germline-derived CDR1 and CDR2 are SGHDT and YYEEEE. Deletions cut 0 bases from V and 5 bases from J, with 11 bases between. The CDR3 runs 14 residues. The CDR3 DNA sequence: TGTGCCAGCAGCTTGGGTCAGGGATTGGAGACCCAGTACTTC. Residues: CASSLGQGLETQYF.

V is TRBV25-1 and J is TRBJ2-7; D not certain. This CDR3 comprises 14 residues. Germline V CDR1 and CDR2: MGHDK, SYGVNS. V dropped 5 bases and J dropped 5 bases, with 16 bases sitting between them. CDR3 region: CASSLRAFANEQYF. The CDR3 bases are TGTGCCAGCAGTCTCCGGGCCTTCGCCAACGAGCAGTACTTC.

Ten or more counts support this clonotype. This rearrangement joins TRBV28 to TRBJ2-7, with D perhaps TRBD1 or TRBD2 (5 bases each). V shed 5 bases and J shed 3 bases, with 11 bases lying between them. This CDR3 has 13 amino acids. Germline CDR1 is MDHEN and CDR2 is SYDVKM. The CDR3 sequence is CASSPRDGYEQYF. CDR3 bases: TGTGCCAGCAGTCCTAGGGACGGCTACGAGCAGTACTTC.